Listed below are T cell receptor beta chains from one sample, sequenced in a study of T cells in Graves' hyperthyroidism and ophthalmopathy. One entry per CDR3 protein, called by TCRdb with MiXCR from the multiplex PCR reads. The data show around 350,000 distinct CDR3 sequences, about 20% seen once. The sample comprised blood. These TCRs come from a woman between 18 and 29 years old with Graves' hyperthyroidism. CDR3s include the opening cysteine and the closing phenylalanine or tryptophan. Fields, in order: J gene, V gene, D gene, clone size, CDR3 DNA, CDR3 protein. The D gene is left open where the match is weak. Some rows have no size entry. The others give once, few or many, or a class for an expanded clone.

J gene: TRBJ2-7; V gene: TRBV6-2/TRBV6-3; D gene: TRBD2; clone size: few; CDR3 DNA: TGTGCCAGCAGTTCGGGACTAGCGGGGGGAATCTCCTACGAGCAGTACTTC; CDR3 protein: CASSSGLAGGISYEQYF
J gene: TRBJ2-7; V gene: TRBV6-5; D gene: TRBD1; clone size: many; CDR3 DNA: TGTGCCAGCAGTTATTCCCGGGACAGGGGACTTAGTGAGCAGTACTTC; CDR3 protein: CASSYSRDRGLSEQYF
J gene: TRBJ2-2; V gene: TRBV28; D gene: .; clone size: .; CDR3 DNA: TGTGCCAGCAGTTTTGGAGTGGAGTGGAACACCGGGGAGCTGTTTTTT; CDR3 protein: CASSFGVEWNTGELFF
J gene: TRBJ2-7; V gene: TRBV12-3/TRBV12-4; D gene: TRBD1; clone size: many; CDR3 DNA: TGTGCCAGCAGGGGGGCTGGCAGGGGGATTTCCTACGAGCAGTACTTC; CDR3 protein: CASRGAGRGISYEQYF
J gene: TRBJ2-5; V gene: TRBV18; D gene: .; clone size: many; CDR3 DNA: TGTGCCAGCTCACCAGGGGGCGTCGGAGAGACCCAGTACTTC; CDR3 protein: CASSPGGVGETQYF
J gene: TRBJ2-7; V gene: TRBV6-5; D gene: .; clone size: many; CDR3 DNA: TGTGCCAGCAGTCTAGTAGCCTACGAGCAGTACTTC; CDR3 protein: CASSLVAYEQYF
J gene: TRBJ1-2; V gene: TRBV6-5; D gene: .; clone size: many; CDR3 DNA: TGTGCCAGCAGTTACGGTAAACAGGGAGGTGGCGGCTACACCTTC; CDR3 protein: CASSYGKQGGGGYTF
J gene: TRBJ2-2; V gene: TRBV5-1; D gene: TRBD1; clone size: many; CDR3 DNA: TGCGCCAGCAGCGTTACAGGGGAGACCGGGGAGCTGTTTTTT; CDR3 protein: CASSVTGETGELFF
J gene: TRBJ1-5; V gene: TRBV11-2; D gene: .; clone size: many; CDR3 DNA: TGTGCCAGCAGCTTAGGTCGCGGCTCCCATCAGCCCCAGCATTTT; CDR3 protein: CASSLGRGSHQPQHF
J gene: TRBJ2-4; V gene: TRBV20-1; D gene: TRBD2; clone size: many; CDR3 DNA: TGCAGCGCCAGCGGGGGGGCGTCCAAAAACATTAAGTACTTC; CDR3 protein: CSASGGASKNIKYF
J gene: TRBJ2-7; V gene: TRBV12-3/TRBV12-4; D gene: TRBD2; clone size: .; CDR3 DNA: TGTGCCAGCAGGCTCTTAGCGGGGGACTACGAGCAGTACTTC; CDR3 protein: CASRLLAGDYEQYF
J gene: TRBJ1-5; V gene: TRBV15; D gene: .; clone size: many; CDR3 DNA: TGTGCCACCAGCGGCCTATGGAATGAGGGCAATCAGCCCCAGCATTTT; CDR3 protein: CATSGLWNEGNQPQHF
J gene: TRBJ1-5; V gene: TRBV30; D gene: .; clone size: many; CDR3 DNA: TGTGCCTGGAGTGTAAGGGTAGGTCTGAGGAGCAATCAGCCCCAGCATTTT; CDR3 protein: CAWSVRVGLRSNQPQHF
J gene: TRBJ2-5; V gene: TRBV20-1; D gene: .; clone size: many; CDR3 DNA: TGCAGTGCTAGAGATTTTGACACTCAAGAGACCCAGTACTTC; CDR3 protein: CSARDFDTQETQYF
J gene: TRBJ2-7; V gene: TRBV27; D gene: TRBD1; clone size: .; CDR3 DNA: TGTGCCAGCAGTTTGCGACAGGGTTTCTCCGAGCAGTACTTC; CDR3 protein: CASSLRQGFSEQYF
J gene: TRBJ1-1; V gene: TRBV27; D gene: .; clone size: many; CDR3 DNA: TGTGCCAGCAGTTCTCCGGGAGGGGCGAACACTGAAGCTTTCTTT; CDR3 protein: CASSSPGGANTEAFF
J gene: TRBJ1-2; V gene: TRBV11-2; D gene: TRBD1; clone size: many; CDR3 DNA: TGTGCCAGCAGCTTACTCCCGCAGGGGGGAGGCTACACCTTC; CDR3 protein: CASSLLPQGGGYTF
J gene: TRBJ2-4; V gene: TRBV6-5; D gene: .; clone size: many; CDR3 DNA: TGTGCCAGCAGTTCGGGACTAGCCAAAAACATTCAGTACTTC; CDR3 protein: CASSSGLAKNIQYF
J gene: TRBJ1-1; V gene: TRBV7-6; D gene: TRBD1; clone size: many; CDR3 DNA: TGTGCCAGCAGCTTAGCTGTGAAGGACAGGCGGGAGAACACTGAAGCTTTCTTT; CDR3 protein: CASSLAVKDRRENTEAFF
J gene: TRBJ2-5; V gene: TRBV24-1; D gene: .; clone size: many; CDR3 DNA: TGTGCCACCAGTGATGGAAAGACCCAGTACTTC; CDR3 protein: CATSDGKTQYF
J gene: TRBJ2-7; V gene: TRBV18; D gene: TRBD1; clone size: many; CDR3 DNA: TGTGCCAGCTCACCACCGAGGGGACAGGGACCCTACGAGCAGTACTTC; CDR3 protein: CASSPPRGQGPYEQYF
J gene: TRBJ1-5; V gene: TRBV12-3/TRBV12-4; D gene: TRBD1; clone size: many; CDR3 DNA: TGTGCCAGCAGAGACAGGGAGAATCAGCCCCAGCATTTT; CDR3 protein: CASRDRENQPQHF
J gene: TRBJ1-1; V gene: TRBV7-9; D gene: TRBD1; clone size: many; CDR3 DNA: TGTGCCAGCAGCATAATGACCAGGGGGGAAGCTTTCTTT; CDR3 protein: CASSIMTRGEAFF
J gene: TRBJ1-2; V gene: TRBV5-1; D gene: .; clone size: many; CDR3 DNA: TGCGCCAGCAGCCACGACGCGCGGGGCTACACCTTC; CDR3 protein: CASSHDARGYTF
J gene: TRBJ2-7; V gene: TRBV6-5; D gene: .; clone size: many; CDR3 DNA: TGTGCCAGCAGTTCTCCGTCGACACGGACGAACTACGAGCAGTACTTC; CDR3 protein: CASSSPSTRTNYEQYF
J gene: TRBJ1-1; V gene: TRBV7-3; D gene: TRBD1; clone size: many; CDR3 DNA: TGTGCCAGCAGCTTAACGGGGACAGGGCCGACTGAAGCTTTCTTT; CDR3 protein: CASSLTGTGPTEAFF
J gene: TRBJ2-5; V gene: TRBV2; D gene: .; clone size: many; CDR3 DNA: TGTGCCAGCAGTGCCGCCCGGACAGAGCAAGAGACCCAGTACTTC; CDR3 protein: CASSAARTEQETQYF
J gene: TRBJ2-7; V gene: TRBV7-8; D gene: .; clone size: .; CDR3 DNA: TGTGCCAGCAGCCGACGTCGAGATGGAACCTACGAGCAGTACTTC; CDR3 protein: CASSRRRDGTYEQYF
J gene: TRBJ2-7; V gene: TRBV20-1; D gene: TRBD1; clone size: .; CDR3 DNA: TGCAGTGCTAGAGAATTACGGGGACAGGGGCGCGAGCAGTACTTC; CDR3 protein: CSARELRGQGREQYF